One sample yielded the 25 T cell receptor beta chains listed below, sequenced in a study of blood T cells in healthy people across ages. Next came a second PCR, run for roughly 6 to 11 cycles, which used a sample-barcoded 5' primer along with a J-beta primer mix. TCRdb used MiXCR to reprocess the 5' RACE reads, holding one entry per CDR3 protein. This sample has 1.5 million to 2 million distinct CDR3 sequences; 40% to 55% occur once, and the top ten carry approximately 2.1%. The sequenced material came from blood. These receptors originate from a woman aged 40 to 50 in good health.

This clonotype appeared a few times. The rearrangement links TRBV7-2 to TRBJ1-2, with 10 positions matching TRBD1. The CDR3 is made up of 19 amino acids. Germline lookup yields CDR1 SGHTA and CDR2 FQGNSA. Losses at the gene ends were 2 bases for V and 8 bases for J; bases not matched to a gene: 20. The CDR3 loop reads CASSLIGWWDRGTFRGYTF. The CDR3 DNA sequence: TGTGCCAGCAGCTTAATCGGGTGGTGGGACAGGGGAACGTTTAGGGGCTACACCTTC. The whole variable domain, filled in from reference TRBV7-2 and TRBJ1-2, reads GAGVSQSPSNKVTEKGKDVELRCDPISGHTALYWYRQSLGQGLEFLIYFQGNSAPDKSGLPSDRFSAERTGGSVSTLTIQRTQQEDSAVYLCASSLIGWWDRGTFRGYTFGSGTRLTVV.

This clonotype was recorded a few times. The rearrangement uses TRBV5-1 and TRBJ2-1, with D uncertain. Looked up from germline, CDR1 is SGHRS and CDR2 is YFSETQ. V dropped 0 bases and J dropped 3 bases, with 10 bases sitting between them. This CDR3 is built from 15 residues. CDR3 amino acids: CASSLGRLNYNEQFF. The CDR3 nucleotides are TGCGCCAGCAGCTTGGGCAGGTTGAACTACAATGAGCAGTTCTTC.

V gene TRBV3-1 combines with J gene TRBJ2-7, with 8 bases fitting TRBD1. V lost 0 bases, J lost 7 bases, and 17 bases stayed unmatched. Germline-derived CDR1 and CDR2 are LGHDT and YNNKEL (reference sequence). This CDR3 region has 18 residues. CDR3 bases: TGTGCCAGCAGCCAAGAAGCCGCCGGGACAGGTTGGGGGTTGGAGCAGTACTTC. This gives the protein CASSQEAAGTGWGLEQYF.

A few counts support this clonotype. The genes are TRBV7-2 and TRBJ1-2, with 10 bases fitting TRBD1. With 3 bases clipped from V and 4 bases from J, the junction kept 11 bases outside the gene matches. The germline V gene has CDR1 SGHTA and CDR2 FQGNSA. This CDR3 contains 17 residues. CDR3 bases: TGTGCCAGCAGCTTTCCGGGACAGGGGCTGGGAATCTATGGCTACACCTTC. This translates into CASSFPGQGLGIYGYTF.

The rearrangement uses TRBV12-3 or TRBV12-4 and TRBJ1-4; D is undetermined. V was clipped by 4 bases and J by 8 bases, with 11 bases between them. CDR3 length: 13 amino acids. This CDR3 reads CASSSVTQEKLFF. The CDR3 DNA reads as TGTGCCAGCAGTTCGGTTACCCAAGAAAAACTGTTTTTT.

V gene TRBV7-2 combines with J gene TRBJ2-1; 8 bases align to TRBD1. The CDR3 totals 16 residues. V dropped 2 bases and J dropped 3; count of bases not matched to a gene: 6. Germline-derived CDR1 and CDR2 are SGHTA and FQGNSA. The CDR3 region has the DNA TGTGCCAGCAGCTTAAATTGGGACAGGAGCTACAATGAGCAGTTCTTC. This encodes CASSLNWDRSYNEQFF.

The chain recombines TRBV20-1 with TRBJ2-7; no reliable D call. Trimming stripped 5 bases from V and 0 bases from J, with 17 bases between. Germline values: CDR1 DFQATT, CDR2 SNEGSKA (reference sequence). The CDR3 spans 15 residues. Here the CDR3 reads CSAPTARTSSYEQYF. In DNA form, the CDR3 reads TGCAGTGCTCCAACCGCGAGAACGAGCTCCTACGAGCAGTACTTC.

In its sample, this clonotype was seen a few times. V usage is TRBV6-2 or TRBV6-3 and J usage is TRBJ2-7; D gene unclear. V was clipped by 4 bases and J by 3 bases, with 10 bases between them. There are 13 residues in the CDR3. CDR1 is MNHEY and CDR2 is SVGEGT in the germline V gene. CDR3 nucleotides: TGTGCCAGCAGTTCTGGCAGGCTCTACGAGCAGTACTTC. Encoded protein: CASSSGRLYEQYF.

V usage is TRBV27 and J usage is TRBJ1-5; D not certain. V was shortened by 8 bases and J by 5 bases, with 4 bases between the two germline ends. CDR1 is MNHEY and CDR2 is SMNVEV in the germline V gene (reference sequence). The CDR3 is 10 residues long. The CDR3 is CASGYQPQHF. CDR3 nucleotides: TGTGCCAGCGGGTATCAGCCCCAGCATTTT.

Regarding this clonotype: At one of its ends the junction is not consistent with the germline gene, which may arise from a read error. The chain is built from TRBV27 and TRBJ1-2; D gene unclear. CDR3 size: 14 residues. The germline V gene encodes CDR1 MNHEY and CDR2 SMNVEV (reference sequence). This CDR3 reads CASSFPPRSYGYTF. The CDR3 coding sequence is TGTGCTAGCAGTTTTCCCCCCCGCTCCTATGGCTACACCTTC.

This clonotype has a handful of counts. The chain recombines TRBV7-8 with TRBJ1-1; D gene unclear. V was trimmed by 2 bases and J by 1 base, leaving 8 bases between them. From germline, CDR1 is SGHVS and CDR2 FQNEAQ. The CDR3 is made up of 14 amino acids. As DNA, the CDR3 is TGTGCCAGCAGCTTATGGTCTGGGAACACTGAAGCTTTCTTT. It is translated as CASSLWSGNTEAFF.

The chain has TRBV4-1 and TRBJ1-5, with D uncertain. With 0 bases removed from V and 3 bases from J, the gap between germline ends came to 9 bases. CDR3 length: 15 residues. Looked up from germline, CDR1 is MGHRA and CDR2 is YSYEKL. The CDR3 bases are TGCGCCAGCAGCCAAGAAGACACATACAATCAGCCCCAGCATTTT. This gives the protein CASSQEDTYNQPQHF.

J is TRBJ1-2 and V is TRBV20-1, with D perhaps TRBD1 (6 bases). Germline V gives CDR1 DFQATT, CDR2 SNEGSKA (reference sequence). The CDR3 runs to 13 residues. V was clipped by 5 bases and J by 6 bases, with 16 bases between them. The CDR3 nucleotides are TGCAGTGCTGGAATACCTACAGGGAATGGCTACACCTTC. Translation gives CSAGIPTGNGYTF.

This chain joins TRBV6-5 and TRBJ2-5, with a tentative D call TRBD1 (5 bases). The J call may be incorrect, as the DNA end agrees better with TRBJ2-7. CDR3 size: 16 residues. Per germline, CDR1 MNHEY and CDR2 SVGAGI. The CDR3 bases are TGTGCCAGCAGTTATTCGGGCAACCCCGCAAGGGGCGAGCAGTACTTC. As protein: CASSYSGNPARGEQYF.

The chain joins TRBV20-1 to TRBJ2-6; D remains ambiguous. V was clipped by 5 bases and J by 1 base, with 12 bases between them. Germline values: CDR1 DFQATT, CDR2 SNEGSKA (reference sequence). This CDR3 region has 15 residues. The CDR3 reads CSAPKGWSGANVLTF. The CDR3 DNA reads as TGCAGTGCTCCCAAGGGTTGGTCTGGGGCCAACGTCCTGACTTTC.

This chain uses TRBV4-1 with TRBJ2-7; 7 bases align to TRBD2. The assigned J gene may be wrong: the sequence end matches TRBJ2-5 better. The CDR3 is made up of 16 amino acids. Germline loops: CDR1 MGHRA, CDR2 YSYEKL. The chain's CDR3 is CASSQVIGSSGGTQYF. CDR3 DNA: TGCGCCAGCAGCCAAGTAATAGGTTCCTCGGGAGGGACCCAGTACTTC.

This chain joins TRBV5-1 and TRBJ1-6, with TRBD1 as a possible D gene (5 bases). Per the germline V gene, CDR1 is SGHRS and CDR2 is YFSETQ. The CDR3 runs 16 residues. V was trimmed by 4 bases and J by 10 bases, leaving 21 bases between them. In nucleotides, the CDR3 is TGCGCCAGCAGCCTGACCGGGACCGGGATTAACTCACCCCTCCACTTT. This translates into CASSLTGTGINSPLHF.

The chain recombines TRBV4-1 with TRBJ1-4, with no clear D. The germline V gene encodes CDR1 MGHRA and CDR2 YSYEKL. V shed 2 bases and J shed 8 bases, with 9 bases lying between them. The CDR3 extends over 13 amino acids. The CDR3 region has the DNA TGCGCCAGCAGCCAAAATATCGAAGAAAAACTGTTTTTT. As protein: CASSQNIEEKLFF.

CDR3 bases: TGCAGTGCTACGGGGGGCAGGGATACGCAGTATTTT. Residues: CSATGGRDTQYF. This sequence joins TRBV20-1 and TRBJ2-3; a possible D gene is TRBD2 (7 bases). V lost 4 bases, J lost 6 bases, and 11 bases lay in between. This CDR3 has 12 residues. Germline CDR1 reads DFQATT; CDR2 reads SNEGSKA (reference sequence).

This clonotype appeared a few times. Written as DNA, the CDR3 is TGTGCCAGCAGTTCTGGACAGCCAGGCATTAACTATGGCTACACCTTC. It specifies CASSSGQPGINYGYTF. The V call is TRBV2, the J call TRBJ1-2; possible D gene TRBD1, 6 bases. In germline, CDR1 is SNHLY, CDR2 FYNNEI. The V end lost 5 bases, the J end lost 1 base, and 17 bases lay between the germline ends. This CDR3 comprises 16 residues.

The genes are TRBV6-2 or TRBV6-3 and TRBJ1-2, with D hard to call. The ends were cut back, 2 bases at V and 4 bases at J, with 17 bases in the middle. This CDR3 is 16 amino acids long. Per germline, CDR1 MNHEY and CDR2 SVGEGT. This CDR3 reads CASSYASRGLSYGYTF. Written as DNA, the CDR3 is TGTGCCAGCAGTTACGCGTCTCGGGGTCTGAGCTATGGCTACACCTTC.

The J gene is TRBJ2-3, the V gene TRBV7-2; 9 positions agree with TRBD1. Per germline, CDR1 SGHTA and CDR2 FQGNSA. CDR3 size: 16 residues. V lost 1 base, J lost 3 bases, and 5 bases stayed unmatched. This CDR3 is CASSLVPGQGTDTQYF. CDR3 in DNA: TGTGCCAGCAGCTTAGTTCCGGGACAGGGAACAGATACGCAGTATTTT.

The V and J genes are TRBV20-1 and TRBJ1-1; D unresolved. Trimming pared 1 base from V and 0 bases from J, leaving 9 bases between. The CDR3 is 14 residues long. The germline gives CDR1 DFQATT, CDR2 SNEGSKA (reference sequence). Here the CDR3 reads CSARVVQMNTEAFF. CDR3 nucleotide sequence: TGCAGTGCTAGAGTTGTACAAATGAACACTGAAGCTTTCTTT.

This clonotype has more than one count but fewer than ten. V gene TRBV20-1 combines with J gene TRBJ2-3; 12 nucleotides agree with TRBD1. Looked up from germline, CDR1 is DFQATT and CDR2 is SNEGSKA (reference sequence). CDR3 length: 14 amino acids. With 0 bases clipped from V and 6 bases from J, the junction kept 1 base outside the gene matches. The DNA for the CDR3 is TGCAGTGCTAGAGACGGGACAGGGGGCGATACGCAGTATTTT. Its translation: CSARDGTGGDTQYF.

The chain combines TRBV6-5 with TRBJ1-1, with 10 bases that match TRBD1. J gave up 4 bases and V 1 base, and 3 bases lay outside the gene matches. The CDR3 is made up of 15 amino acids. CDR1 MNHEY and CDR2 SVGAGI come from the germline V gene. The CDR3 here is CASSYYRTGGTEAFF. As DNA, the CDR3 is TGTGCCAGCAGTTACTACCGGACAGGGGGCACTGAAGCTTTCTTT.